This T cell receptor beta chain was profiled in a study of Graves' ophthalmopathy and Graves' hyperthyroidism. Hyperthyroidism was considered stable when no ophthalmopathy appeared within 18 months of follow-up. Orbital computed tomography, together with clinical symptoms, serum thyroxine, TRAb and thyroid ultrasound, was used for diagnosis. What supplied the PBMCs was roughly 10 ml of fresh peripheral blood. This clonotype was seen many times. Its antigen remains unidentified. RNA transcripts were the source from which TCR beta CDR3 regions were amplified. Amplification began with first-round RT-PCR using HTBI primers, then second-round multiplex PCR was performed. TCRdb re-derived calls from the multiplex PCR reads in MiXCR, one entry per CDR3 protein. The table includes hundreds of thousands of distinct CDR3 sequences, roughly 20% detected once. V lost 4 bases to trimming and J lost 4 bases; unmatched junction nucleotides: 2. This CDR3 spans 13 amino acids. Germline CDR1 reads KGHDR; CDR2 reads SFDVKD.

Study-level findings and limits: Blood repertoires reportedly contained most expanded thyroid clonotypes above 0.001 frequency.

The rearrangement links TRBV24-1 to TRBJ2-5, with 7 bases aligning to TRBD1. This clonotype was obtained from a woman aged 18 to 35 with stable Graves' hyperthyroidism. Input material: peripheral blood. In DNA, the CDR3 is TGTGCCACCAGTGAAACAGGGGCAGAGACCCAGTACTTC. Translated, it gives CATSETGAETQYF.